This T cell receptor (beta chain) was sequenced for a study of cytomegalovirus exposure and HLA in healthy donors. Although they were nominally healthy when sampled, donors likely had unrecorded immune exposures. Note on this clone: Its antigen remains unknown.

The study, taken as a whole, reports: Reports showed the classifier diagnosing cytomegalovirus status with high specificity and sensitivity.

V dropped 6 bases and J dropped 6; count of bases not matched to a gene: 14. Germline CDR1 and CDR2: WNHNN and SYGVQD (reference sequence). CDR3 length: 16 residues. Use of 60 Vbeta and 13 Jbeta primers characterized the PCR. Some clones are missing from TCRdb's copy, which holds only in-frame ones; the method was immunoSEQ multiplex PCR. The sample comprises about 89,000 clones, approximately 81% of which are singletons, and nearly 7.5% rests with the top ten. The V and J genes are TRBV10-1 and TRBJ2-3; the match to TRBD2 covers 8 bases. Sequenced: PBMCs. The TCR originated in a man aged 40-49 years in good health and CMV-seropositive. Written as DNA, the CDR3 is TGCGCCAGCAGCTTCGGGGGGGATACACAATCTGATACGCAGTATTTT. Protein sequence: CASSFGGDTQSDTQYF.